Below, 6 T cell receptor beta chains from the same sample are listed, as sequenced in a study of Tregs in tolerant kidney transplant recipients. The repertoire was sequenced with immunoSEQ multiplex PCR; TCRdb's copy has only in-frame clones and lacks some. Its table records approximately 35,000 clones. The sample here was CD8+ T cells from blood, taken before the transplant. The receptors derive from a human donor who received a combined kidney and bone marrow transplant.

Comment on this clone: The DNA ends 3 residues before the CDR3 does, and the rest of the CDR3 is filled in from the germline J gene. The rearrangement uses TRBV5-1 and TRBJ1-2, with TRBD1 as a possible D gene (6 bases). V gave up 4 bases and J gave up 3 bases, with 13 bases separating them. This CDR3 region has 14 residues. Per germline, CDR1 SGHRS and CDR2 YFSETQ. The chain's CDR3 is CASSGTSGDYGYTF. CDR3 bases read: TGCGCCAGCAGCGGGACATCAGGGGACTATGGC.

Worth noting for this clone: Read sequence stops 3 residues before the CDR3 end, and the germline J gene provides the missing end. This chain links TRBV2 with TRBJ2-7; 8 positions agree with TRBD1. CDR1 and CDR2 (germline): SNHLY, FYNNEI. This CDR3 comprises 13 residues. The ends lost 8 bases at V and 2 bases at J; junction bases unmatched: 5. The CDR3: CASGGQATYEQYF. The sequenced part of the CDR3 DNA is TGTGCCAGCGGGGGACAGGCGACCTACGAG.

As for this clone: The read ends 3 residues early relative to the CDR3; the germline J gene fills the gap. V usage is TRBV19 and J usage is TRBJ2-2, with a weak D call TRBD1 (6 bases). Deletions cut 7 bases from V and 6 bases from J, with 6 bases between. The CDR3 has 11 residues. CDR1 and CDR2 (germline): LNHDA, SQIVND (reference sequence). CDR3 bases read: TGTGCCAGTAAGGGGGCCGGGGAG. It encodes CASKGAGE. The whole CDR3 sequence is CASKGAGELFF.

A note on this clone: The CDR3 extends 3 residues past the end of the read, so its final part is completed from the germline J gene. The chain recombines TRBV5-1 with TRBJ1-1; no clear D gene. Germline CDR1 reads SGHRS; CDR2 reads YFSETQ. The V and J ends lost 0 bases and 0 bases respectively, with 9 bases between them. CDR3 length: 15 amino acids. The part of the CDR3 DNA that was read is TGCGCCAGCAGCTTGGGGTACAGCCTGAACACTGAA. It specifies CASSLGYSLNTE. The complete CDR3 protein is CASSLGYSLNTEAFF. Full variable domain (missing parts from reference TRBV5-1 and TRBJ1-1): KAGVTQTPRYLIKTRGQQVTLSCSPISGHRSVSWYQQTPGQGLQFLFEYFSETQRNKGNFPGRFSGRQFSNSRSEMNVSTLELGDSALYLCASSLGYSLNTEAFFGQGTRLTVV.

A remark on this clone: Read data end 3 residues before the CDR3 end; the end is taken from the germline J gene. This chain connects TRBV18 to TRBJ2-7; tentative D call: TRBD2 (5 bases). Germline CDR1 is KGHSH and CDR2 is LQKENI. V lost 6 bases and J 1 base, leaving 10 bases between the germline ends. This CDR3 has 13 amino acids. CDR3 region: CASSAEGSYEQYF. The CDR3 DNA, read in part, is TGTGCCAGCTCCGCAGAGGGTTCCTACGAG.

CDR3: CASSESQGAGEKLFF. The covered CDR3 bases are TGCGCCAGCAGTGAGTCCCAGGGGGCAGGGGAAAAA. The chain carries TRBV10-2 and TRBJ1-4; 8 bases align to TRBD1. The read comes to an end 3 residues before the CDR3 does, leaving the germline J gene to fill in the end. Per germline, CDR1 WSHSY and CDR2 SAAADI. The CDR3 has 15 residues. J gave up 8 bases and V 0 bases, and 5 bases lay outside the gene matches.